This T cell receptor (beta chain) was profiled in a study of blood T cell repertoires in COVID-19. For the study at large: Italy, Spain and the United States were the sources of the convalescent and acute COVID-19 samples. PBMCs, B-cell-depleted T cells, or T cells provided the cDNA or gDNA that made up the material.

Per the authors' pipeline: Estimates of nucleated cell counts were drawn from the amplification of reference gene primers. Libraries were prepared by immunoSEQ multiplex PCR; TCRdb keeps only in-frame clonotypes and omits some of them. The DNA gave D and trimming, while V, J and clone size come from that table. The profile shows 150,000 or so clones, 81% of them singletons. The sequence was obtained from a woman aged 40 to 50 with acute COVID-19. The sequenced sample consisted of PBMCs or T cells enriched from blood (not recorded which).

CDR3 sequence reads: CAISESRDLYEQYV. Written as DNA, the CDR3 is TGTGCCATCAGTGAGTCGCGGGATCTCTACGAGCAGTACGTC. The genes are TRBV10-3 and TRBJ2-7; D is possibly TRBD2 (6 bases). Germline assignment: CDR1 ENHRY and CDR2 SYGVKD. CDR3 size: 14 residues. The V end lost 0 bases, the J end lost 3 bases, and 9 bases lay between the germline ends.